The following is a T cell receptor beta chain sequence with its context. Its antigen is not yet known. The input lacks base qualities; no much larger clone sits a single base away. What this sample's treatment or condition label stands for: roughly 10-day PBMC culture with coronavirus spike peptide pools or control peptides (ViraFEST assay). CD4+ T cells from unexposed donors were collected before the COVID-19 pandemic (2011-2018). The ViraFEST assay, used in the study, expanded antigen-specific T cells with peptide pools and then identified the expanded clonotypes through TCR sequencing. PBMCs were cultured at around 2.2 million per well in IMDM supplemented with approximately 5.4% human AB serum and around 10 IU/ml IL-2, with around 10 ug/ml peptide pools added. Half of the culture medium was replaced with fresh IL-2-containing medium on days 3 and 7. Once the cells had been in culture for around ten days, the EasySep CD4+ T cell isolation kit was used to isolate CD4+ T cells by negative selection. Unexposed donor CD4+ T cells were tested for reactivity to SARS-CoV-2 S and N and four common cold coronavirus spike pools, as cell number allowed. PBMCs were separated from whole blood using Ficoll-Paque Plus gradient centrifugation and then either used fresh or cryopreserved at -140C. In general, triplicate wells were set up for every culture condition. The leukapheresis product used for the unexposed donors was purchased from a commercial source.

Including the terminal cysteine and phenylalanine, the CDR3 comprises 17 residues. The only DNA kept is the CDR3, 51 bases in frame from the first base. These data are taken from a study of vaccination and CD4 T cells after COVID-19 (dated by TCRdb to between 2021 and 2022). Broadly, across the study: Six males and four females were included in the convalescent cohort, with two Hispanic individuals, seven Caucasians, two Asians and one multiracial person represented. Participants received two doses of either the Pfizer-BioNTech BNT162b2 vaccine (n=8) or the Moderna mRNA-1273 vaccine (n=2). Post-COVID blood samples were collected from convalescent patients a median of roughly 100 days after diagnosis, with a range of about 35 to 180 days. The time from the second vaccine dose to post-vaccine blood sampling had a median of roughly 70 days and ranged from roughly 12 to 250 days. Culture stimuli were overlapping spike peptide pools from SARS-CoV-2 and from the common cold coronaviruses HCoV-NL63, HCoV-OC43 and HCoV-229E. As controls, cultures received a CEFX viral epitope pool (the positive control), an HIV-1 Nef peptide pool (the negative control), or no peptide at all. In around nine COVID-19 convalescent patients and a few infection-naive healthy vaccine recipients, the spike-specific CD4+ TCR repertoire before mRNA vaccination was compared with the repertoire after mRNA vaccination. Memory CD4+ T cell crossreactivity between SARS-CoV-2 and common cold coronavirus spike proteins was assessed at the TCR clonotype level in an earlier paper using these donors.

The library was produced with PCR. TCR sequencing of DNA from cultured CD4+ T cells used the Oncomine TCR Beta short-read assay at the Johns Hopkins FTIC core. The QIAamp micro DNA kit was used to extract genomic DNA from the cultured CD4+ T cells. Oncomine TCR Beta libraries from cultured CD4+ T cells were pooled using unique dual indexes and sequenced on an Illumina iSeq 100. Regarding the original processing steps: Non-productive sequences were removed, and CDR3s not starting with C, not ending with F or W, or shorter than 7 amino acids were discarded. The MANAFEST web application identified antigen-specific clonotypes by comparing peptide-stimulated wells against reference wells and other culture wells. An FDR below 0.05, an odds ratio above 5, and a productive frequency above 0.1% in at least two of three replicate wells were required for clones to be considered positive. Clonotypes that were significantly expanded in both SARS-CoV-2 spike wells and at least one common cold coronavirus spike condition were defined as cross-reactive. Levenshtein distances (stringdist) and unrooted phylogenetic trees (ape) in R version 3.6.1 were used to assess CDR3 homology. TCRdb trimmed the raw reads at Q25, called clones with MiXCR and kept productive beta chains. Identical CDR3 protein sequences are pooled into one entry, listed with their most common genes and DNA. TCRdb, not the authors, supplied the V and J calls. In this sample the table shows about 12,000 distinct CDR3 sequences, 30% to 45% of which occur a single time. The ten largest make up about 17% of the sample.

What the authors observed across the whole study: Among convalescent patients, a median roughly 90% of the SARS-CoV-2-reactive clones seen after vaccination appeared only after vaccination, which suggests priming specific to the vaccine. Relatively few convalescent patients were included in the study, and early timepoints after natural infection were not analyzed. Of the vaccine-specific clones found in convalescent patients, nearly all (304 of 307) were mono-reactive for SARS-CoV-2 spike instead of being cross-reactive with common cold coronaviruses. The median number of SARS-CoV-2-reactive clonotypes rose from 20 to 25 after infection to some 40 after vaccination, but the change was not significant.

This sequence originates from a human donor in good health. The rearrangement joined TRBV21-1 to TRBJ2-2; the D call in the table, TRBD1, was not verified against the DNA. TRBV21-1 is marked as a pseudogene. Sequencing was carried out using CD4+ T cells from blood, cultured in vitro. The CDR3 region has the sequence CASSNYPLGISNGELFF. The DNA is TGTGCCAGCAGCAATTACCCCCTGGGGATTTCGAACGGGGAGCTGTTTTTT.